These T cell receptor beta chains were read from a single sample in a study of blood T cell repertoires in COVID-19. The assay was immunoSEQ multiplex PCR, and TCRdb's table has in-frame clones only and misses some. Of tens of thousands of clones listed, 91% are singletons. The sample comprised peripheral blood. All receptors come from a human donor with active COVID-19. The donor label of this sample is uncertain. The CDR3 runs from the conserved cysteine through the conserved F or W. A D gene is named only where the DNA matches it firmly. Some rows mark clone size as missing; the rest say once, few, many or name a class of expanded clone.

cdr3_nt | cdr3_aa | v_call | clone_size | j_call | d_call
TGTGCCAGCAGTTGGGGGACAGGATCGGGGGAAAAACTGTTTTTT | CASSWGTGSGEKLFF | TRBV27 | . | TRBJ1-4 | TRBD1
TGCGCCAGCAGTGAGTACCGGACAGGGGGCGAGCAGTACTTC | CASSEYRTGGEQYF | TRBV10-1 | . | TRBJ2-7 | TRBD1
TGTGCCAGCAGCTTGGCGCTTACTAGCGGGAGCACAGATACGCAGTATTTT | CASSLALTSGSTDTQYF | TRBV5-4 | . | TRBJ2-3 | TRBD2
TGCGCCAGCAGCTTCGACACTCCGGGACAGGGGAGGGACAATGAGCAGTTCTTC | CASSFDTPGQGRDNEQFF | TRBV5-1 | . | TRBJ2-1 | TRBD1
TGTGCCAGTAGTATAGTCTCTTTGGGGGGTCCCACAGATACGCAGTATTTT | CASSIVSLGGPTDTQYF | TRBV19 | . | TRBJ2-3 | .
TGCAGCGTTGAAGTCCTATCCGGGTACGAGCAGTACTTC | CSVEVLSGYEQYF | TRBV29-1 | . | TRBJ2-7 | .
TGTGCCAGTAGTAGCGTCAGGGAGGATGGCTACACCTTC | CASSSVREDGYTF | TRBV19 | . | TRBJ1-2 | .
TGTGCCAGTAGCTATGAACAGGCTACCTATGGCTACACCTTC | CASSYEQATYGYTF | TRBV19 | once | TRBJ1-2 | .
TGTGCCAGCAGTCCCAAGCCAGGGGGCCGGGAGACCCAGTACTTC | CASSPKPGGRETQYF | TRBV6-5 | . | TRBJ2-5 | TRBD1
TGTGCCACCGTAACAGGGTTGGGCTACACCTTC | CATVTGLGYTF | TRBV7-9 | . | TRBJ1-2 | .
TGTGCCAGCAAAACAGGTACCTCCTACGAGCAGTACTTC | CASKTGTSYEQYF | TRBV6-6 | . | TRBJ2-7 | .
TGTGCCAGCAGCTACCCCCTGGGGGGTAACACAGATACGCAGTATTTT | CASSYPLGGNTDTQYF | TRBV7-3 | . | TRBJ2-3 | .
TGTGCCAGTAGTCCAACAGGTTATCAGCCCCAGCATTTT | CASSPTGYQPQHF | TRBV19 | . | TRBJ1-5 | .
TGTCTCTGGACAGCTAGCAATCAGCCCCAGCATTTT | CLWTASNQPQHF | TRBV19 | . | TRBJ1-5 | .
TGTGCCAGCAGTTTATGGTCGGGAACGAATGAAAAACTGTTTTTT | CASSLWSGTNEKLFF | TRBV28 | . | TRBJ1-4 | .
TGTGCCAGCAGCAGCTGGGGACTAGCGGCCGAGCAGTACTTC | CASSSWGLAAEQYF | TRBV7-9 | . | TRBJ2-7 | TRBD2
TGTGCCAGCAGCTTAGCGGGAGGTTGGGAAGAGACCCAGTACTTC | CASSLAGGWEETQYF | TRBV11-3 | . | TRBJ2-5 | TRBD2
TGTGCCAGCTCACCCGGGAACACTGAAGCTTTCTTT | CASSPGNTEAFF | TRBV18 | . | TRBJ1-1 | .
TGTGCCAGCAGTAACCGGGACAGGGCAAATGAGCAGTTCTTC | CASSNRDRANEQFF | TRBV6-6 | . | TRBJ2-1 | TRBD1
TGTGCCAGCAGTCAGACAGGGGTGGGTACTGAAGCTTTCTTT | CASSQTGVGTEAFF | TRBV6-5 | . | TRBJ1-1 | TRBD1
TGTGCCAGCAGCCCGACTAGCGGGGGTTCCTACGAGCAGTACTTC | CASSPTSGGSYEQYF | TRBV7-7 | . | TRBJ2-7 | TRBD2
TGTGCCAGCAGCCGGGACTACCGATGGTACGAGCAGTACTTC | CASSRDYRWYEQYF | TRBV6-2/TRBV6-3 | . | TRBJ2-7 | TRBD2
TGTGCCAGCAGCCAGTTCAGGGGGCGGGGAGAGACCCAGTACTTC | CASSQFRGRGETQYF | TRBV14 | . | TRBJ2-5 | TRBD1
TGCAGCGTTGAAGTCGAGGGGGCGGTCTATGGCTACACCTTC | CSVEVEGAVYGYTF | TRBV29-1 | . | TRBJ1-2 | TRBD1
TGTGCCAGCAGTCCTCGGACTAGCGGGAGGGTTGAGCAGTTCTTC | CASSPRTSGRVEQFF | TRBV4-2 | . | TRBJ2-1 | TRBD2
TGTGCCAGTAGTACGCCAGGGGGCCAAGAGACCCAGTACTTC | CASSTPGGQETQYF | TRBV19 | . | TRBJ2-5 | TRBD1
TGTGCCAGCAGCCCTAGGACAGGGACCCCCGAGCAGTACTTC | CASSPRTGTPEQYF | TRBV6-6 | . | TRBJ2-7 | TRBD1
TGTGCCAGCAGCCCCGGGACTAGCGACTACAATGAGCAGTTCTTC | CASSPGTSDYNEQFF | TRBV6-4 | few | TRBJ2-1 | TRBD2
TGTGCCAGCAGCCCCGGGACAGGGAATCAGCCCCAGCATTTT | CASSPGTGNQPQHF | TRBV5-4 | few | TRBJ1-5 | TRBD1
TGCGCCAGCAGACAAATAAATCCAAACACTGAAGCTTTCTTT | CASRQINPNTEAFF | TRBV5-1 | . | TRBJ1-1 | .
TGTGCCACCGCCCGACAGGAATCCTACGAGCAGTACTTC | CATARQESYEQYF | TRBV10-3 | . | TRBJ2-7 | .
TGCGCCAGCAGTGGGGGCATAGCGGGAGGGCGGCAGTTCTTC | CASSGGIAGGRQFF | TRBV10-1 | once | TRBJ2-1 | TRBD2
TGCGCCAGCAGCTCCAACAGGGTTAACACTGAAGCTTTCTTT | CASSSNRVNTEAFF | TRBV5-1 | . | TRBJ1-1 | .
TGCGCCAGCAGCCAGATGGGGACTAAAGAGACCCAGTACTTC | CASSQMGTKETQYF | TRBV4-3 | once | TRBJ2-5 | TRBD2
TGTGCCAGCAGCTTGAGGGGACTAGCGGGAGGGCCGTACACCGGGGAGCTGTTTTTT | CASSLRGLAGGPYTGELFF | TRBV5-5 | . | TRBJ2-2 | TRBD2
TGTGCCAGCAGTCTAGGGGGACTAGCGGGGGGCAGCTCCTACGAGCAGTACTTC | CASSLGGLAGGSSYEQYF | TRBV28 | once | TRBJ2-7 | TRBD2
TGTGCCAGCAGCCAAGATCCCGGCGAGTTGCGGGGAAACACCATATATTTT | CASSQDPGELRGNTIYF | TRBV3-1/TRBV3-2 | . | TRBJ1-3 | .
TGTGCCAGCAGTTACACATTTTACAATGAGCAGTTCTTC | CASSYTFYNEQFF | TRBV6-2/TRBV6-3 | . | TRBJ2-1 | .
TGTGCCAGCTCATCGAGACAACAGGCTACAGATACGCAGTATTTT | CASSSRQQATDTQYF | TRBV18 | . | TRBJ2-3 | .
TGTGCCAGTAGTATCGGGGGACCCTACAATGAGCAGTTCTTC | CASSIGGPYNEQFF | TRBV19 | . | TRBJ2-1 | .
TGTGCCAGCAGTCCGACAGCCGAGCAGTTCTTC | CASSPTAEQFF | TRBV2 | . | TRBJ2-1 | .
TGTGCCAGCAGCCAGCCTCTGACTAGCGGGAGTCAAGATACGCAGTATTTT | CASSQPLTSGSQDTQYF | TRBV7-2 | . | TRBJ2-3 | TRBD2